These T cell receptor beta chains were read from a single sample in a study of human T cells and chemical hapten exposure. TCRdb passed the RACE reads through MiXCR, listing each CDR3 protein once. The table records 150,000 to 200,000 distinct CDR3 sequences, around 23% of them present only once. Sample: whole blood, taken in connection with sensitization to the hapten diphenylcyclopropenone (DPC). Every receptor here comes from a woman aged 40-49 years with alopecia areata. Some clones in this sample may be carry-over from other donors' samples. CDR3s include the opening cysteine and the closing phenylalanine or tryptophan. The order of the fields is D gene, J gene, clone size, V gene, CDR3 DNA, CDR3 protein. The D gene is left open where the match is weak. Only part of the rows carry a size: once, few, many, or a class if the clone is expanded.

>-|TRBJ2-7|-|TRBV12-3/TRBV12-4
TGTGCCAGCAGTTTTACAGTGCACGGGCAGTACTTC
CASSFTVHGQYF
>-|TRBJ2-7|few|TRBV7-2
TGTGCCAGCAGCCCCAACGAGGGGGAGTCTAGTAAGCAGTACTTC
CASSPNEGESSKQYF
>TRBD1|TRBJ2-5|-|TRBV29-1
TGCAGCGTTGAAGAAAACACAGGGGGCGGCGAGACCCAGTACTTC
CSVEENTGGGETQYF
>-|TRBJ2-1|-|TRBV3-1
TGTGCCAGCAGCCAAGGGGACTACAATGAGCAGTTCTTC
CASSQGDYNEQFF
>TRBD1|TRBJ2-3|few|TRBV9
TGTGCCAGCAGCGCCCGACAGGGTAGCACAGATACGCAGTATTTT
CASSARQGSTDTQYF
>TRBD1|TRBJ2-1|-|TRBV24-1
TGTGCCACCAGTGAATTACAGGGGGGTGGATTCAATGAGCAGTTCTTC
CATSELQGGGFNEQFF
>-|TRBJ1-5|few|TRBV6-6
TGTGCCAGCAGTCTACAACAGTTGGGCAATCAGCCCCAGCATTTT
CASSLQQLGNQPQHF
>-|TRBJ1-2|many|TRBV10-2
TGCGCCAGCAGTGAGTCGTGGATCGGGCAGGCGGTAAACTATGGCTACACCTTC
CASSESWIGQAVNYGYTF
>-|TRBJ1-1|few|TRBV29-1
TGCAGCGTTGAAGATCGAAGGAACACTGAAGCTTTCTTT
CSVEDRRNTEAFF
>TRBD1|TRBJ2-7|few|TRBV7-2
TGTGCCAGCAGCCCGACAGGGGCCTTGGAGCAGTACTTC
CASSPTGALEQYF
>-|TRBJ2-7|few|TRBV12-3/TRBV12-4
TGTGCCAGCAGCATTACCCGGGGCGAGCAGTACTTC
CASSITRGEQYF
>-|TRBJ2-7|few|TRBV11-2
TGTGCCAGCAGCTTATTCGACAGCTCCTACGAGCAGTACTTC
CASSLFDSSYEQYF
>TRBD2|TRBJ2-3|-|TRBV6-5
TGTGCCAGCAGCACCCGGAGGACTAGCGGGAGTAGGGTTCTCACAGATACGCAGTATTTT
CASSTRRTSGSRVLTDTQYF
>TRBD1|TRBJ2-5|-|TRBV5-1
TGCGCCAGCAGCTTGGTGGGACAGGGAGGAGAGACCCAGTACTTC
CASSLVGQGGETQYF
>TRBD2|TRBJ2-2|few|TRBV7-2
TGTGCCAGCAGCTTAGTAGCGGGAGGGACCACCGGGGAGCTGTTTTTT
CASSLVAGGTTGELFF
>-|TRBJ1-1|-|TRBV10-3
TGTGCCATCAGTATTGAGGGGCTTGAAGCTTTCTTT
CAISIEGLEAFF
>TRBD1|TRBJ1-2|few|TRBV12-3/TRBV12-4
TGTGCCAGCAGTTTAGTGGGACAGGCGGACTATGGCTACACCTTC
CASSLVGQADYGYTF
>-|TRBJ2-5|-|TRBV20-1
TGCAGTGCTAGTGGCAGCCCGGACAGCGAAGAGACCCAGTACTTC
CSASGSPDSEETQYF
>TRBD2|TRBJ2-1|-|TRBV20-1
TGCAGTGCCACGGGGGGGGGGACCTACAATGAGCAGTTCTTC
CSATGGGTYNEQFF
>TRBD1|TRBJ1-1|many|TRBV29-1
TGCAGCGTTGACACAGGGGCTTTTGTCACTGAAGCTTTCTTT
CSVDTGAFVTEAFF
>-|TRBJ2-7|few|TRBV20-1
TGCAGTGCAACGCGGGCGGGGAGCAACGAGCAGTACTTC
CSATRAGSNEQYF
>-|TRBJ2-1|-|TRBV21-1
TGTGCCAGCAGCAAGGTGGAGGGGACGAACAATGAGCAGTTCTTC
CASSKVEGTNNEQFF
>-|TRBJ1-1|few|TRBV11-1
TGTGCCAGCAGTGAATTTGACAGTAAAGGGAACGAAGCTTTCTTT
CASSEFDSKGNEAFF